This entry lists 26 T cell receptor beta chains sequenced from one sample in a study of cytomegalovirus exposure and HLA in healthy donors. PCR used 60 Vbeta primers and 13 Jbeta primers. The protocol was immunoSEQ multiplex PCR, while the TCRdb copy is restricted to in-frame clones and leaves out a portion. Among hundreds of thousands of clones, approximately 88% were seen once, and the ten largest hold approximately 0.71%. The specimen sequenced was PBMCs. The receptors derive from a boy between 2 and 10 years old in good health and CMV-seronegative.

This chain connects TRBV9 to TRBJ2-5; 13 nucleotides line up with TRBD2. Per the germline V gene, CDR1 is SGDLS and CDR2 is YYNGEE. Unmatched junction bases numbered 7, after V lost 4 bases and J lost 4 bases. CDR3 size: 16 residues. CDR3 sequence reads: CASSPPRTSGRETQYF. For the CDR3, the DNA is TGTGCCAGCAGCCCCCCGAGGACTAGCGGGAGAGAGACCCAGTACTTC.

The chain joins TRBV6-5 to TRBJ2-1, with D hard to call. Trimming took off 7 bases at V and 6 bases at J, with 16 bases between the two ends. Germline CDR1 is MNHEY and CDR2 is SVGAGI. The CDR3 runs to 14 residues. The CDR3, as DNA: TGTGCCAGCAAAGAGGTCCAAAAGCGCAATGAGCAGTTCTTC. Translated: CASKEVQKRNEQFF.

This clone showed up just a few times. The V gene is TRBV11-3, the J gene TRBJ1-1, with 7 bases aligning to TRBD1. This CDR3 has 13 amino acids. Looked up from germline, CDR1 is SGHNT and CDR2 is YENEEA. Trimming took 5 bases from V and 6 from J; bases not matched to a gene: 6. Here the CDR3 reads CASSQGVVSEAFF. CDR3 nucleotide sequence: TGTGCCAGCAGCCAGGGGGTGGTCTCTGAAGCTTTCTTT.

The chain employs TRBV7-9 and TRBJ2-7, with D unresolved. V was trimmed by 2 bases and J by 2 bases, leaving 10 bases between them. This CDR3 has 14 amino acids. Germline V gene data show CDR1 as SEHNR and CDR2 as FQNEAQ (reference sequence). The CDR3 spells CASSLSTSTYEQYF. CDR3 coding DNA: TGTGCCAGCAGCTTATCGACAAGCACCTACGAGCAGTACTTC.

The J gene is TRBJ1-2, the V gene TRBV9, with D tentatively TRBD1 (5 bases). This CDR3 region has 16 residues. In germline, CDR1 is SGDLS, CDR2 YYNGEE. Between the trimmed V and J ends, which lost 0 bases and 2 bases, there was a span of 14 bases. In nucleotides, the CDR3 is TGTGCCAGCAGCGTAGCCGAGACAGCAGCAAACTATGGCTACACCTTC. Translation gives CASSVAETAANYGYTF.

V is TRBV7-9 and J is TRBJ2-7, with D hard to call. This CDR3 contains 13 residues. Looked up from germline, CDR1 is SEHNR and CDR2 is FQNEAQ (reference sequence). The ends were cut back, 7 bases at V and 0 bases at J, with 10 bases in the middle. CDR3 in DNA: TGTGCCAGCAATACCCGAGGCTCCTACGAGCAGTACTTC. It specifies CASNTRGSYEQYF.

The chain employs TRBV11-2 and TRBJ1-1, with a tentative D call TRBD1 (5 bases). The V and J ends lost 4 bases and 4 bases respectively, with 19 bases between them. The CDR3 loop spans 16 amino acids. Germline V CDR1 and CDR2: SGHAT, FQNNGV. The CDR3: CASSYGYSGGFTEAFF. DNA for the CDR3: TGTGCCAGCAGCTATGGCTATTCGGGGGGGTTCACTGAAGCTTTCTTT.

Here the CDR3 DNA reads TGTGCCAGCAGTGAATCAAGTTTTAGTCGGGCTTTCTTT. Amino acid sequence: CASSESSFSRAFF. This chain joins TRBV25-1 and TRBJ1-1; D call uncertain. The CDR3 extends over 13 amino acids. The V end lost 1 base, the J end lost 11 bases, and 14 bases lay between the germline ends. Germline CDR1 reads MGHDK; CDR2 reads SYGVNS.

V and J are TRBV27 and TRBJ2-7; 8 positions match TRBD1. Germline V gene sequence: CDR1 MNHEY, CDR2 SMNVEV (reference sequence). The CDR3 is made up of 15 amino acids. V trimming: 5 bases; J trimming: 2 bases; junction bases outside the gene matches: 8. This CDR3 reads CASSPTTGVTYEQYF. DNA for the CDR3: TGTGCCAGCAGTCCAACGACAGGGGTAACCTACGAGCAGTACTTC.

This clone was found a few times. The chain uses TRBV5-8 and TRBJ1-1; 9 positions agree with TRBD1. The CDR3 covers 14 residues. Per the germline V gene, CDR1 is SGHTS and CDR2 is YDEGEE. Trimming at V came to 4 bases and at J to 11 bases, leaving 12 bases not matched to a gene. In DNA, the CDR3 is TGTGCCAGCAGCCCCTACAGGGGGCCCAAGTCGGCTTTCTTT. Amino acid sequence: CASSPYRGPKSAFF.

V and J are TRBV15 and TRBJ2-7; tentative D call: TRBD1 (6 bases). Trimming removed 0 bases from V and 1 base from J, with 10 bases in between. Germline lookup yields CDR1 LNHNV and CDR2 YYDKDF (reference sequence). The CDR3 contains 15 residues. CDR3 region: CATSREGASSYEQYF. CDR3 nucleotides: TGTGCCACCAGCAGAGAGGGGGCTTCTTCCTACGAGCAGTACTTC.

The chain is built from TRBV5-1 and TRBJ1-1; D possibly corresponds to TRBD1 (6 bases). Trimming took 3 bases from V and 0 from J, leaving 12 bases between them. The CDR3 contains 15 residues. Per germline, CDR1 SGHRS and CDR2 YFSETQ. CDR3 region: CASSSGGGLNTEAFF. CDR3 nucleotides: TGCGCCAGCAGCTCGGGCGGGGGCCTGAACACTGAAGCTTTCTTT.

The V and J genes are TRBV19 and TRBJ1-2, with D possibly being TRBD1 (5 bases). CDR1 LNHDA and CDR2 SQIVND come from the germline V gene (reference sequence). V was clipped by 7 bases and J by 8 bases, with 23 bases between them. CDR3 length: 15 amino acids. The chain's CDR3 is CASNPFGGAGTGYTF. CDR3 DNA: TGTGCCAGTAATCCTTTCGGCGGGGCAGGGACCGGCTACACCTTC.

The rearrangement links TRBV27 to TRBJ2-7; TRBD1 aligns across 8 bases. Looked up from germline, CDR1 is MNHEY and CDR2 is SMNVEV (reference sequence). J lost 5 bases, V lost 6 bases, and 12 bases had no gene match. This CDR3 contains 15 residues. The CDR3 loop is CASRRPGQAADEQYF. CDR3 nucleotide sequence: TGTGCCAGCAGGAGACCGGGACAGGCAGCGGACGAGCAGTACTTC.

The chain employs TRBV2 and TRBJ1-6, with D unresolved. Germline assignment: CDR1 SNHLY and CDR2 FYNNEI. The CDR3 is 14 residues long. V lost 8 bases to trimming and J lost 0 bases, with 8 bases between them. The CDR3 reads CASLQFSYNSPLHF. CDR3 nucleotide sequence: TGTGCCAGCTTGCAGTTCTCCTATAATTCACCCCTCCACTTT.

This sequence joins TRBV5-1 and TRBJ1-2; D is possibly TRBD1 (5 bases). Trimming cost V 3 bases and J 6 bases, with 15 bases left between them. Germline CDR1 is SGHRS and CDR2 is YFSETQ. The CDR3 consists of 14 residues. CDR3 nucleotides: TGCGCCAGCAGCTCCCCAGGGAAAATTAATGGCTACACCTTC. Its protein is CASSSPGKINGYTF.

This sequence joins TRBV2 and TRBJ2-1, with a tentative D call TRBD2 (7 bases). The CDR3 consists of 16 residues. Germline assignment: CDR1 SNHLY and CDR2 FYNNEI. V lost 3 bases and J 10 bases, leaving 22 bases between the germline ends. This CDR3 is CASSDVRGINQGEQFF. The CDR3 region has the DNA TGTGCCAGCAGTGACGTGCGGGGGATTAACCAGGGGGAGCAGTTCTTC.

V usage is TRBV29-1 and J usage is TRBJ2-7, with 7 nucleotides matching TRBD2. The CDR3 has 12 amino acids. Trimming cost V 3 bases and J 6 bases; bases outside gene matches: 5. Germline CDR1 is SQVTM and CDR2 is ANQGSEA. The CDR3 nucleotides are TGCAGCGTTGATTGGGAGGGAGGCGAGCAGTACTTC. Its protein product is CSVDWEGGEQYF.

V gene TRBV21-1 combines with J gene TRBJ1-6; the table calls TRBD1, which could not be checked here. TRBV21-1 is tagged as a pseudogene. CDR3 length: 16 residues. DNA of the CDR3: TGTGCCAGCAGCTTCCGCCGGGACAGAGATAATTCACCCCTCCACTTT. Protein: CASSFRRDRDNSPLHF.

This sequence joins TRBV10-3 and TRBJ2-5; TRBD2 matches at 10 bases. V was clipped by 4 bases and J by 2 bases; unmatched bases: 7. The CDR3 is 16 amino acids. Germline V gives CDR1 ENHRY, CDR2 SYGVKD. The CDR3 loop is CAISGHSGGQQETQYF. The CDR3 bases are TGTGCCATCAGTGGGCATAGCGGGGGGCAACAAGAGACCCAGTACTTC.

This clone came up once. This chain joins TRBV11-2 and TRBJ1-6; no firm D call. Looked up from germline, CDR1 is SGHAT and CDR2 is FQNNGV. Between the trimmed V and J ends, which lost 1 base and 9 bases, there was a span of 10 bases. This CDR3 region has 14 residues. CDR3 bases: TGTGCCAGCAGCTTAGTGGGGAGGCTTTCACCCCTCCACTTT. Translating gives CASSLVGRLSPLHF.

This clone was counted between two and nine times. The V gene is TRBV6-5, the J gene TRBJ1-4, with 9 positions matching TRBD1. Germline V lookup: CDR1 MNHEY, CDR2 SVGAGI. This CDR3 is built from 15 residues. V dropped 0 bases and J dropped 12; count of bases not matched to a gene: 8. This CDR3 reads CASSYSGTGLEELFF. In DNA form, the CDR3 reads TGTGCCAGCAGTTACTCCGGGACAGGGCTCGAGGAACTGTTTTTT.

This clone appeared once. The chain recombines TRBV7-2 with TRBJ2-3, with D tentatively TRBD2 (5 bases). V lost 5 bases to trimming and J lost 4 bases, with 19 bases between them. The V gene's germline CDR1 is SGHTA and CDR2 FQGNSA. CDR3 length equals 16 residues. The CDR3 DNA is TGTGCCAGCAGCCCCTCCCTTAGAGGGAACTCAGATACGCAGTATTTT. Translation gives CASSPSLRGNSDTQYF. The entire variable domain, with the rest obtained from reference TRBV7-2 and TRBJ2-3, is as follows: GAGVSQSPSNKVTEKGKDVELRCDPISGHTALYWYRQSLGQGLEFLIYFQGNSAPDKSGLPSDRFSAERTGGSVSTLTIQRTQQEDSAVYLCASSPSLRGNSDTQYFGPGTRLTVL.

DNA of the CDR3: TGTGCCAGCAGCTTAGGACTAGCGGGGGTACAAGAGACCCAGTACTTC. Translation: CASSLGLAGVQETQYF. The chain employs TRBV11-3 and TRBJ2-5, with TRBD2 matching 12 bases. Trimming took 1 base from V and 2 from J; bases not matched to a gene: 2. Germline lookup yields CDR1 SGHNT and CDR2 YENEEA. The CDR3 runs to 16 residues.

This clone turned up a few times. CDR3 in amino acids: CASSFRLMDTEAFF. As DNA, the CDR3 is TGCGCCAGCAGCTTCCGGTTGATGGACACTGAAGCTTTCTTT. V and J are TRBV5-1 and TRBJ1-1; D not certain. This CDR3 region has 14 residues. Germline V gives CDR1 SGHRS, CDR2 YFSETQ. V was cut by 2 bases and J by 3 bases, with 11 bases left in between.

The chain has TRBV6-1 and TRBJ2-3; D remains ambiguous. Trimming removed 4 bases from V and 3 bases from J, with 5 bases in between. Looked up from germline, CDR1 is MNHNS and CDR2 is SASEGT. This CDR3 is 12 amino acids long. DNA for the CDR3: TGTGCCAGCAGTGGTCTAACAGATACGCAGTATTTT. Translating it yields CASSGLTDTQYF.